A selection of T cell receptor beta chains follows, all from one sample in a study of molecular identifiers for immune sequencing clone quantification. MiXCR, applied by TCRdb to the PCR reads, yields one record per CDR3 protein. The repertoire has around 480,000 distinct CDR3 sequences, approximately 25% of them found once; the top ten carry around 0.8%. The sample was naive CD8+ T cells from blood, with Jurkat cell RNA spiked in. These receptors all stem from a human donor in good health. Some libraries in this study had Jurkat cell RNA spiked in. Both conserved end residues are part of each CDR3. Rows may omit the clone size; those that give it use once, few, many or a size class.

TRBV27	few	TRBJ2-7	CASGGLVDEQYF
TRBV3-1	many	TRBJ2-5	CASSPGLEQETQYF
TRBV19	-	TRBJ2-3	CARRAGDSADTQYF
TRBV6-6	few	TRBJ2-3	CASSDGLAGHTDTQYF
TRBV30	-	TRBJ1-4	CAWSSTGGGSEKLFF
TRBV29-1	many	TRBJ2-3	CSVEDFTGKNSDTQYF
TRBV20-1	-	TRBJ1-6	CSARDLGTLHF
TRBV6-2/TRBV6-3	few	TRBJ2-7	CASTGLAGVLDEQYF
TRBV5-8	-	TRBJ2-3	CASMLQGGRADTQYF
TRBV12-3/TRBV12-4	few	TRBJ2-7	CASSLGQKSYEQYF
TRBV5-1	many	TRBJ1-1	CASSSTGVRTEAFF
TRBV30	-	TRBJ2-3	CAWSVESGDTQYF
TRBV7-9	-	TRBJ2-3	CAGSSTREKGSGGAMTDTQYF
TRBV4-1	many	TRBJ1-5	CASSQAYNQPQHF
TRBV12-3/TRBV12-4	-	TRBJ2-7	CASSTQDRVSYEQYF
TRBV27	few	TRBJ2-2	CASSPWGGADLTNTGELFF
TRBV15	-	TRBJ1-5	CATSRERTPLSPQHF
TRBV27	few	TRBJ2-3	CASSLWGRMGTDTQYF
TRBV20-1	few	TRBJ2-1	CSARDRIGAYNEQFF
TRBV7-9	-	TRBJ2-1	CASSDRLAGHSYNAQFF
TRBV20-1	many	TRBJ1-4	CSARSEVSTNEKLFF
TRBV20-1	-	TRBJ2-5	CSARDGFGLYETQYF
TRBV6-2/TRBV6-3	many	TRBJ1-1	CASRQQGNTEAFF
TRBV27	few	TRBJ1-1	CASSPWDGTYTEAFF